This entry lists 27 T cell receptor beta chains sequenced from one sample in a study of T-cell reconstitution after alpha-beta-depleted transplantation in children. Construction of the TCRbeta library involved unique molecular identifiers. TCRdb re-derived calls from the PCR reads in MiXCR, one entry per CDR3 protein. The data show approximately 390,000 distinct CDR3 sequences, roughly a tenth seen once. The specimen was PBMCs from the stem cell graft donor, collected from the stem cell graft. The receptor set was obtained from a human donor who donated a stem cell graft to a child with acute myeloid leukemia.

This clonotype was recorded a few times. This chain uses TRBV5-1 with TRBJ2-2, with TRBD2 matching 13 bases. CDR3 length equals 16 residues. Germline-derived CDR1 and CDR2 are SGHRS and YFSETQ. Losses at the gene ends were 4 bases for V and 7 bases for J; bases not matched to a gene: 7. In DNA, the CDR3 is TGCGCCAGCAGCGTACGGACTAGCGGGAGCATCGGGGAGCTGTTTTTT. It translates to CASSVRTSGSIGELFF.

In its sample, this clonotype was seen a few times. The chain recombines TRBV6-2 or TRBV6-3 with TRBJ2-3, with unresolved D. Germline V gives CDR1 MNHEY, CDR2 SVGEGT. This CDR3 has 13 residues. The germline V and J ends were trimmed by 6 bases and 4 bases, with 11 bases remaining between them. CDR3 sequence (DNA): TGTGCCAGCAGGCCATCAGGCGCAGATACGCAGTATTTT. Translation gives CASRPSGADTQYF.

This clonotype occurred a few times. The CDR3 DNA follows: TGTGCCATCAGTGAGTCTTTACAGGAAGAGACCCAGTACTTC. It specifies CAISESLQEETQYF. This rearrangement joins TRBV10-3 to TRBJ2-5; D possibly corresponds to TRBD1 (5 bases). V was pared by 0 bases and J by 3 bases, with 8 bases between. Germline CDR1 ENHRY, CDR2 SYGVKD. The CDR3 is made up of 14 amino acids.

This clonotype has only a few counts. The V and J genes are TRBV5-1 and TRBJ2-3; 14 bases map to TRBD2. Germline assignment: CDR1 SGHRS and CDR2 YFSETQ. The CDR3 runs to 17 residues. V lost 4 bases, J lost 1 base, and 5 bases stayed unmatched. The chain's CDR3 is CASSPGLAGAGTDTQYF. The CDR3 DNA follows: TGCGCCAGCAGCCCGGGACTAGCGGGGGCCGGCACAGATACGCAGTATTTT.

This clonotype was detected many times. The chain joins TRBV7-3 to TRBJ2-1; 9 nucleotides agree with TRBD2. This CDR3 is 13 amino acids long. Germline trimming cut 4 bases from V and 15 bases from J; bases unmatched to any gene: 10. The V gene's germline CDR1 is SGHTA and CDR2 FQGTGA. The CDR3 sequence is CASSSPGGRALFF. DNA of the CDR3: TGTGCCAGCAGCTCCCCTGGCGGGAGGGCTCTGTTCTTC.

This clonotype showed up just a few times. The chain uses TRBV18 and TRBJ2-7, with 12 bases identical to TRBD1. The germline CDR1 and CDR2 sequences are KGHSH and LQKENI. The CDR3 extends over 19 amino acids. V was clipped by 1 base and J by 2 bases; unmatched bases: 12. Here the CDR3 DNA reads TGTGCCAGCTCACCACTGGGTGCCGGGACAGGGGGCCCGCCCTACGAGCAGTACGTC. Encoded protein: CASSPLGAGTGGPPYEQYV.

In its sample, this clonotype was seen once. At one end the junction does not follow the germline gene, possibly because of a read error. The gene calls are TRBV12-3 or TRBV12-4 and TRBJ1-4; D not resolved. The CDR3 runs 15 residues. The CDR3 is CASSLGSRRNAKLFF. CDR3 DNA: TGTGCCAGCAGTTTGGGTAGCCGGAGAAATGCAAAACTGTTTTTT.

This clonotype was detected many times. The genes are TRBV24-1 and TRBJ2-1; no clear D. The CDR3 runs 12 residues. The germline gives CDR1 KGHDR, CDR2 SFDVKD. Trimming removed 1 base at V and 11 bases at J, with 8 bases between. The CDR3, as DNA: TGTGCCACCAGTGATTTTGGCCCTAAGCAGTTCTTC. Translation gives CATSDFGPKQFF.

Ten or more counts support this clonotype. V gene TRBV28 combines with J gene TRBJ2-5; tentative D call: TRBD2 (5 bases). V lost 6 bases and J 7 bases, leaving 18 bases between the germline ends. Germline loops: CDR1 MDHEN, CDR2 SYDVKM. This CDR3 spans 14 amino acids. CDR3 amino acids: CASSLVGDLGTQYF. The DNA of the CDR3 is TGTGCCAGCAGCCTCGTCGGGGATCTCGGGACCCAGTACTTC.

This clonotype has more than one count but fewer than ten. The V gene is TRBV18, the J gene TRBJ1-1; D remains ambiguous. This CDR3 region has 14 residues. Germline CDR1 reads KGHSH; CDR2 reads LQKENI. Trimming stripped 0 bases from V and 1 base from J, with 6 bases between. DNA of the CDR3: TGTGCCAGCTCACCACCGCGGAGGAACACTGAAGCTTTCTTT. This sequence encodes CASSPPRRNTEAFF. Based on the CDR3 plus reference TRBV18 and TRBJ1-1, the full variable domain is NAGVMQNPRHLVRRRGQEARLRCSPMKGHSHVYWYRQLPEEGLKFMVYLQKENIIDESGMPKERFSAEFPKEGPSILRIQQVVRGDSAAYFCASSPPRRNTEAFFGQGTRLTVV.

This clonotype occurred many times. The CDR3 DNA follows: TGCGCCAGCAGCTTGACGAGTGGCACTGGGGCCAACGTCCTGACTTTC. This codes for CASSLTSGTGANVLTF. The rearrangement joins TRBV5-1 to TRBJ2-6; no firm D call. Between the trimmed V and J ends, which lost 1 base and 2 bases, there was a span of 10 bases. The CDR3 covers 16 residues. CDR1 and CDR2 (germline): SGHRS, YFSETQ.

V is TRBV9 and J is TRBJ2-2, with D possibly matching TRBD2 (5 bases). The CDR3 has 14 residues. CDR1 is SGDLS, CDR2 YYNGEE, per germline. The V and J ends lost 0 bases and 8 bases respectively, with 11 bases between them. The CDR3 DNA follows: TGTGCCAGCAGCGTAGTGAGGGATCCTGGGGAGCTGTTTTTT. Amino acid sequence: CASSVVRDPGELFF.

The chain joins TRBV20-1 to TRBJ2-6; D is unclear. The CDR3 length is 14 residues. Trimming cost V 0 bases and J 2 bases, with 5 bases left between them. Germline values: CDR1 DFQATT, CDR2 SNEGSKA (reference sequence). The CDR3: CSARDLTGANVLTF. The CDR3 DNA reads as TGCAGTGCTAGAGACCTGACTGGGGCCAACGTCCTGACTTTC.

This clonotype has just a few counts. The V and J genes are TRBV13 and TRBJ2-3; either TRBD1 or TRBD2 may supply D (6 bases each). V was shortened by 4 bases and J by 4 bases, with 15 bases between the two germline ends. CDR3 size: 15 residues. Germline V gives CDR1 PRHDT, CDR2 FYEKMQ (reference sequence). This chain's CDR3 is CASSSEGGLADTQYF. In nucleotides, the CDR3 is TGTGCCAGCAGCTCCGAGGGGGGTCTTGCAGATACGCAGTATTTT.

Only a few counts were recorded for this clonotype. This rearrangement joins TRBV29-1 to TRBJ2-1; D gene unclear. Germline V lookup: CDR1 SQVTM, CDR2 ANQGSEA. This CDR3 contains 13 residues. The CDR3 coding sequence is TGCACAGCCCAAGACGCCTCCTACAATGAGCAGTTCTTC. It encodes CTAQDASYNEQFF.

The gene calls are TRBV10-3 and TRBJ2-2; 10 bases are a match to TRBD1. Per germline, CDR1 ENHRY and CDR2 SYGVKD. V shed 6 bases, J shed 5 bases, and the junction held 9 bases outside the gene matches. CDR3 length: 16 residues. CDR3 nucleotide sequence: TGTGCCATCAGCCCGTCTCCGGGACAGGGGACCGGGGAGCTGTTTTTT. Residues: CAISPSPGQGTGELFF.

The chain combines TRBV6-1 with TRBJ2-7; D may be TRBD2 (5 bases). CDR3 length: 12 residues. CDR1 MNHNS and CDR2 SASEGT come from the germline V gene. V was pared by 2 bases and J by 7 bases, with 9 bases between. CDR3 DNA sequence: TGTGCCAGCAGTGAACTGGGCGGGGAGCAGTACGTC. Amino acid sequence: CASSELGGEQYV.

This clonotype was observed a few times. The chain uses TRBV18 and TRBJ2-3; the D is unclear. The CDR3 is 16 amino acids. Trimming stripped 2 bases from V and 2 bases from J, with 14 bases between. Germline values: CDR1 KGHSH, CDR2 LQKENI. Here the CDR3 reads CASSPFSRAYTDTQYF. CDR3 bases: TGTGCCAGCTCACCATTTAGTAGGGCCTACACAGATACGCAGTATTTT.

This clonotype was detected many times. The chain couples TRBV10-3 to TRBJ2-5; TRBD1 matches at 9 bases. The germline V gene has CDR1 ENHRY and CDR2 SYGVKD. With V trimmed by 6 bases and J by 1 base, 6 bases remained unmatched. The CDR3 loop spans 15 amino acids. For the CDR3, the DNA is TGTGCCATCAGGCGGGACAGGGATACCCAAGAGACCCAGTACTTC. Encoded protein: CAIRRDRDTQETQYF.

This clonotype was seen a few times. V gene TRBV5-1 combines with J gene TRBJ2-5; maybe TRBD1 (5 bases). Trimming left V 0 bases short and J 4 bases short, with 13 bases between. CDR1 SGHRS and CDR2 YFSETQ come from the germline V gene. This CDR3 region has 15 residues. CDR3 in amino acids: CASSLVGRGGETQYF. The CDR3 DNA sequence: TGCGCCAGCAGCTTGGTTGGTAGGGGCGGAGAGACCCAGTACTTC.

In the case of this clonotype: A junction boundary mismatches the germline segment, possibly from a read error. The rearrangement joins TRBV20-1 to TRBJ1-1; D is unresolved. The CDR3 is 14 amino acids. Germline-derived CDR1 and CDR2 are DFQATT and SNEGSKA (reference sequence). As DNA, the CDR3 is TGCAGTGCTAGAGACCTTCGGTCGAACACTAAAGCTTTCTTT. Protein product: CSARDLRSNTKAFF.

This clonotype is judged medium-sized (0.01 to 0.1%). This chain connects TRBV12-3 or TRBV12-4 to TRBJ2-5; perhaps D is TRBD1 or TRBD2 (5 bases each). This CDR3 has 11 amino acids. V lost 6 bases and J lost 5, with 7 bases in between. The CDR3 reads CASSRGETQYF. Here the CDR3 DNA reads TGTGCCAGCAGCCGGGGCGAGACCCAGTACTTC.

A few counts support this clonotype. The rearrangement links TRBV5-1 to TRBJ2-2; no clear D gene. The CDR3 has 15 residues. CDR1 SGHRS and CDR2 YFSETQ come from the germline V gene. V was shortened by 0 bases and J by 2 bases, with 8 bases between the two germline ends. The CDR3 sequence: CASSLVAINTGELFF. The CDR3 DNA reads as TGCGCCAGCAGCTTGGTGGCAATCAACACCGGGGAGCTGTTTTTT.

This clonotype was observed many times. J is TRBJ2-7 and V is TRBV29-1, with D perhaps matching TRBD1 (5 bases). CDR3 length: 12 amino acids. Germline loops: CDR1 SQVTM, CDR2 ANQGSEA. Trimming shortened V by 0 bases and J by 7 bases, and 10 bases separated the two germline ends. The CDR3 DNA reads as TGCAGCGTTGAAGATGGGAAGGGGGAGCAGTACTTC. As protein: CSVEDGKGEQYF.

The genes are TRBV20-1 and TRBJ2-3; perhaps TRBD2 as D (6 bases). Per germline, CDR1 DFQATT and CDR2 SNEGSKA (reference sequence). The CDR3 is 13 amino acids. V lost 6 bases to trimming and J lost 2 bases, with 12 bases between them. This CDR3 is CSAPPSATDTQYF. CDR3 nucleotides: TGCAGTGCACCTCCTAGCGCCACAGATACGCAGTATTTT.

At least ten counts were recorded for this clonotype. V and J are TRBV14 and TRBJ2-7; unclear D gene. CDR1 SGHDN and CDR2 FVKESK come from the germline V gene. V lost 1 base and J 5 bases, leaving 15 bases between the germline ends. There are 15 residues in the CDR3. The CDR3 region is CASSQGIRAGHEQYF. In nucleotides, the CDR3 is TGTGCCAGCAGCCAAGGGATACGTGCCGGACACGAGCAGTACTTC.

In nucleotides, the CDR3 is TGCGCCAGCAGCCAAGCTGAGGGCCCTTATAGCAATCAGCCCCAGCATTTT. This gives the protein CASSQAEGPYSNQPQHF. The chain uses TRBV4-1 and TRBJ1-5, with D unresolved. The CDR3 is 17 residues long. The ends were cut back, 1 base at V and 0 bases at J, with 13 bases in the middle. Germline CDR1 and CDR2: MGHRA and YSYEKL.